Below, 17 T cell receptor beta chains from the same sample are listed, as sequenced in a study of blood T cell repertoires in COVID-19. Using immunoSEQ multiplex PCR, the repertoire was profiled, and TCRdb retains in-frame clones only, with some absent. The sample records under 85,000 clones, roughly 85% being singletons. Sequencing used peripheral blood. These receptors came from a human donor in a cohort sampled during active COVID-19.

V gene TRBV27 combines with J gene TRBJ2-5, with D possibly matching TRBD2 (5 bases). Germline V gene data show CDR1 as MNHEY and CDR2 as SMNVEV (reference sequence). The CDR3 has 15 residues. V lost 3 bases, J lost 4 bases, and 15 bases lay in between. The CDR3 nucleotides are TGTGCCAGCAGTTTTAGTACGGGAATCGGAGAGACCCAGTACTTC. This sequence encodes CASSFSTGIGETQYF.

The chain employs TRBV6-5 and TRBJ2-7; TRBD1 matches at 7 bases. The CDR3 loop spans 14 amino acids. Germline CDR1 and CDR2: MNHEY and SVGAGI. Trimming at V came to 0 bases and at J to 4 bases, leaving 3 bases not matched to a gene. The CDR3 bases are TGTGCCAGCAGTTACTCTAGGGGACAGTACGAGCAGTACTTC. This codes for CASSYSRGQYEQYF.

This clone was counted at least ten times. The chain is built from TRBV27 and TRBJ2-7; D not resolved. Germline V gives CDR1 MNHEY, CDR2 SMNVEV (reference sequence). V was trimmed by 2 bases and J by 4 bases, leaving 9 bases between them. This CDR3 has 13 residues. CDR3 residues: CASSLAYGYEQYF. The CDR3, as DNA: TGTGCCAGCAGTTTAGCCTACGGGTACGAGCAGTACTTC.

This chain connects TRBV2 to TRBJ1-2; a possible D gene is TRBD1 (6 bases). V shed 4 bases and J shed 3 bases, with 12 bases lying between them. The CDR3 consists of 14 residues. Per the germline V gene, CDR1 is SNHLY and CDR2 is FYNNEI. As DNA, the CDR3 is TGTGCCAGCAGTGCTACAGGGAGCGACTATGGCTACACCTTC. This sequence encodes CASSATGSDYGYTF. Drawing the rest from reference TRBV2 and TRBJ1-2, the complete variable domain is EPEVTQTPSHQVTQMGQEVILRCVPISNHLYFYWYRQILGQKVEFLVSFYNNEISEKSEIFDDQFSVERPDGSNFTLKIRSTKLEDSAMYFCASSATGSDYGYTFGSGTRLTVV.

This clone was detected only once. The V gene is TRBV7-9, the J gene TRBJ1-6; 7 bases are a match to TRBD1. The CDR3 runs to 14 residues. The V gene's germline CDR1 is SEHNR and CDR2 FQNEAQ (reference sequence). Trimming cost V 8 bases and J 9 bases; bases outside gene matches: 10. CDR3 nucleotide sequence: TGTGCCAGCGGAAACGGGACAGTTGGTTCACCCCTCCACTTT. As protein: CASGNGTVGSPLHF.

The chain couples TRBV18 to TRBJ2-5, with D tentatively TRBD2 (6 bases). The CDR3 runs 14 residues. Trimming removed 3 bases from V and 1 base from J, with 9 bases in between. Germline assignment: CDR1 KGHSH and CDR2 LQKENI. This chain's CDR3 is CASSPPTSQETQYF. The CDR3 DNA sequence: TGTGCCAGCTCACCGCCGACTAGCCAAGAGACCCAGTACTTC.

This chain links TRBV30 with TRBJ2-5; TRBD2 matches 7 bases. CDR3 length equals 14 residues. CDR1 GTSNPN and CDR2 SVGIG come from the germline V gene (reference sequence). With 5 bases clipped from V and 3 bases from J, the junction kept 9 bases outside the gene matches. CDR3 nucleotides: TGTGCCTGGGGGGTCGGGGGGTCCGAAGAGACCCAGTACTTC. Translated: CAWGVGGSEETQYF.

The chain has TRBV18 and TRBJ1-6, with D hard to call. The V gene's germline CDR1 is KGHSH and CDR2 LQKENI. This CDR3 has 12 residues. Trimming cost V 8 bases and J 14 bases, with 16 bases left between them. The CDR3 is CASAPSSIALHF. CDR3 DNA: TGTGCCAGCGCGCCCTCGTCAATTGCCCTCCACTTT.

This clone was seen only a few times. The gene calls are TRBV6-6 and TRBJ2-1; 7 positions match TRBD1. J lost 5 bases, V lost 1 base, and 8 bases had no gene match. Looked up from germline, CDR1 is MNHNY and CDR2 is SVGAGI (reference sequence). CDR3 size: 16 residues. Written as DNA, the CDR3 is TGTGCCAGCAGTTACTTAACGGTCGGGACAGACAATGAGCAGTTCTTC. Translated, it gives CASSYLTVGTDNEQFF.

The chain joins TRBV12-3 or TRBV12-4 to TRBJ2-1; 9 bases are shared with TRBD2. This CDR3 spans 13 amino acids. With V trimmed by 6 bases and J by 4 bases, 1 base remained unmatched. The CDR3 nucleotides read TGTGCCAGCAGGCGGGGGGGATACAATGAGCAGTTCTTC. Its protein product is CASRRGGYNEQFF.

The chain employs TRBV2 and TRBJ1-3, with D possibly TRBD1 on 6 matching bases. Germline V gene data show CDR1 as SNHLY and CDR2 as FYNNEI. The CDR3 runs 17 residues. V was trimmed by 0 bases and J by 5 bases, leaving 17 bases between them. In nucleotides, the CDR3 is TGTGCCAGCAGTGAAGCTATTGGGGGGGCGAGAAGAAACACCATATATTTT. Amino acids: CASSEAIGGARRNTIYF.

The chain links TRBV11-3 to TRBJ2-1; 10 bases agree with TRBD1. CDR3 size: 17 residues. Trimming removed 0 bases from V and 6 bases from J; junction bases left unmatched: 8. CDR1 is SGHNT, CDR2 YENEEA, per germline. The DNA for the CDR3 is TGTGCCAGCAGCTTAGATCAGTGGGACAGGGGATCCAATGAGCAGTTCTTC. Translation gives CASSLDQWDRGSNEQFF.

The V gene is TRBV24-1, the J gene TRBJ2-3; 7 positions match TRBD1. CDR3 length: 13 amino acids. Per germline, CDR1 KGHDR and CDR2 SFDVKD. The V and J ends lost 6 bases and 1 base, in that order; junction bases with no gene match: 0. The CDR3 DNA reads as TGTGCCACCAGTCAGGGGGGCACAGATACGCAGTATTTT. Encoded protein: CATSQGGTDTQYF.

The genes are TRBV28 and TRBJ1-2; D gene ambiguous. The CDR3 totals 14 residues. CDR1 and CDR2 from the germline V gene are MDHEN and SYDVKM. The V end lost 4 bases, the J end lost 5 bases, and 14 bases lay between the germline ends. In DNA, the CDR3 is TGTGCCAGCAGTTCCTCCGGGAGTTGGTATGGCTACACCTTC. It translates to CASSSSGSWYGYTF.

This clone was seen a single time. The J gene is TRBJ1-2, the V gene TRBV6-2 or TRBV6-3; 11 bases align to TRBD1. Per germline, CDR1 MNHEY and CDR2 SVGEGT. The CDR3 consists of 16 residues. V lost 3 bases and J lost 4; bases outside the gene matches: 7. CDR3: CASSYGQGAPVYGYTF. The CDR3 region has the DNA TGTGCCAGCAGTTATGGACAGGGGGCGCCGGTCTATGGCTACACCTTC.

V is TRBV30 and J is TRBJ1-6; no definite D call. The V gene's germline CDR1 is GTSNPN and CDR2 SVGIG (reference sequence). Trimming shortened V by 2 bases and J by 6 bases, and 11 bases separated the two germline ends. There are 14 residues in the CDR3. CDR3 sequence (DNA): TGTGCCTGGAGTCAGGACTTGGGTAATTCACCCCTCCACTTT. This encodes CAWSQDLGNSPLHF.

This chain joins TRBV19 and TRBJ1-2, with D hard to call. CDR3 length: 12 residues. The V gene lost 5 bases and the J gene lost 6 bases, with 10 bases spanning the gap. Germline CDR1 is LNHDA and CDR2 is SQIVND (reference sequence). This CDR3 reads CASSFTEHGYTF. CDR3 sequence (DNA): TGTGCCAGTAGTTTTACAGAGCATGGCTACACCTTC.